The following is a TCR beta chain sequence with its context. Its antigen is unidentified. Measured with immunoSEQ multiplex PCR; TCRdb has only the in-frame clones, and not every one. The repertoire has approximately 46,000 clones, around 29% of them found once; the top ten carry roughly 2.8%. This record comes from a study of tumour-infiltrating T cells in Burkitt lymphoma. Study-level background: Patients covered every epidemiological subtype of Burkitt lymphoma. Repertoire clonality predicted overall and progression-free survival. Study results and caveats: Several public clonotypes recurred in numerous Burkitt lymphoma patients.

The sequencing sample was made of tumor tissue. This TCR came from a human donor with Burkitt lymphoma.

The CDR3 bases are TGCAGCGTCCCGCGGGGGGGCGGTCACTATGGCTACACCTTC. It codes for CSVPRGGGHYGYTF. The chain links TRBV29-1 to TRBJ1-2, with D perhaps TRBD1 (6 bases). The germline gives CDR1 SQVTM, CDR2 ANQGSEA. The V gene lost 6 bases and the J gene lost 3 bases, with 17 bases spanning the gap. The CDR3 sequence is 14 residues long. Combining the CDR3 with reference TRBV29-1 and TRBJ1-2 gives the whole variable domain SAVISQKPSRDICQRGTSLTIQCQVDSQVTMMFWYRQQPGQSLTLIATANQGSEATYESGFVIDKFPISRPNLTFSTLTVSNMSPEDSSIYLCSVPRGGGHYGYTFGSGTRLTVV.